The next 3 T cell receptor beta chains were all read from a single sample in a study of T cells after yellow fever vaccination. Using its own MiXCR run on the 5' RACE reads, TCRdb lists one record per CDR3 protein. The table lists 340,000 or so distinct CDR3 sequences, 9.5% to 15% of them singletons. This sample comprised CD4+ T cells sorted from PBMCs, obtained 15 days after the yellow fever booster vaccination. The receptor source for this set is a man aged 18 to 35 who received the YFV17D yellow fever vaccine.

This clonotype came up a few times. V gene TRBV5-1 combines with J gene TRBJ1-1; tentative D call: TRBD1 (6 bases). From germline, CDR1 is SGHRS and CDR2 YFSETQ. V dropped 0 bases and J dropped 0 bases, with 12 bases sitting between them. The CDR3 is made up of 16 amino acids. CDR3 amino acids: CASSLAGGLMNTEAFF. The CDR3 nucleotides read TGCGCCAGCAGCTTGGCCGGGGGGCTGATGAACACTGAAGCTTTCTTT.

This clonotype was counted a few times. V usage is TRBV30 and J usage is TRBJ1-1, with D hard to call. The CDR3 is made up of 13 amino acids. Germline V gene data show CDR1 as GTSNPN and CDR2 as SVGIG (reference sequence). V lost 2 bases, J lost 4 bases, and 11 bases lay in between. The CDR3 loop reads CAWSPVRRTEAFF. DNA of the CDR3: TGTGCCTGGAGTCCGGTTCGACGCACTGAAGCTTTCTTT.

This clonotype was counted only a few times. The genes are TRBV6-5 and TRBJ2-1, with 10 bases aligning to TRBD2. V was clipped by 2 bases and J by 9 bases; unmatched bases: 7. This CDR3 region has 15 residues. Germline CDR1 reads MNHEY; CDR2 reads SVGAGI. CDR3 sequence reads: CASSYDSGGFGEQFF. The CDR3 DNA follows: TGTGCCAGCAGTTACGATAGCGGGGGGTTTGGTGAGCAGTTCTTC.